The source of this T cell receptor (beta chain) is a study of blood T cell repertoires in COVID-19. In the study overall: From T cells, B-cell-depleted T cells, or PBMCs came the material, which was cDNA or gDNA.

This clone was detected only once. In the authors' workflow: Estimates of nucleated cell counts were drawn from the amplification of reference gene primers. Libraries were prepared by immunoSEQ multiplex PCR; TCRdb keeps only in-frame clonotypes and omits some of them. V and J calls and clone size are as listed in that table; D and trimming were resolved from the DNA. The top ten clones hold approximately 4.8% of a sample with more than 200,000 clones, approximately 84% of them seen once. The CDR3 runs 20 residues. J was trimmed by 3 bases and V by 0 bases; bases with no gene match: 14. Germline assignment: CDR1 LGHNA and CDR2 YNFKEQ.

The V call is TRBV4-2, the J call TRBJ1-2, with 12 bases fitting TRBD1. This receptor was taken from a man aged 45-65 years with active or convalescent COVID-19. The sample was peripheral blood. CDR3 protein: CASSQDIGTGGGLLDYGYTF. The DNA for the CDR3 is TGTGCCAGCAGCCAAGATATAGGGACAGGGGGCGGTCTCCTCGACTATGGCTACACCTTC.